Following are 31 T cell receptor beta chains from one sample sequenced in a study of T cell responses to AZD1222 COVID-19 vaccine. Data came from immunoSEQ multiplex PCR; TCRdb stores just in-frame clones and leaves some out. Seen here are approximately 190,000 clones, 80% to 95% observed once, and the top ten hold over 1%. The specimen was peripheral blood, collected on day 0 of AZD1222 vaccination. The receptors here all came from an adult in good health.

The V and J genes are TRBV5-1 and TRBJ2-7; TRBD1 matches 10 bases. The germline V gene has CDR1 SGHRS and CDR2 YFSETQ. The junction had 7 bases not matched to a gene; V was cut back by 4 bases and J by 3 bases. This CDR3 region has 15 residues. The CDR3 here is CASSTRTGGDYEQYF. The CDR3 DNA sequence: TGCGCCAGCAGCACCAGGACAGGGGGAGACTACGAGCAGTACTTC.

The chain joins TRBV2 to TRBJ2-3; possible D gene TRBD2, 5 bases. V was shortened by 6 bases and J by 7 bases, with 14 bases between the two germline ends. Germline values: CDR1 SNHLY, CDR2 FYNNEI. The CDR3 extends over 13 amino acids. The CDR3 DNA reads as TGTGCCAGCAGACCCTCGGCGGGTTATACGCAGTATTTT. Residues: CASRPSAGYTQYF.

This clone was seen just once. The V and J genes are TRBV6-2 or TRBV6-3 and TRBJ2-7; 9 bases line up with TRBD2. The germline V gene encodes CDR1 MNHEY and CDR2 SVGEGT. The CDR3 sequence is 13 residues long. V trimming: 2 bases; J trimming: 7 bases; junction bases outside the gene matches: 3. In nucleotides, the CDR3 is TGTGCCAGCAGTTACGGACTAGCGCGGGAGCAGTACTTC. As protein: CASSYGLAREQYF.

The rearrangement uses TRBV3-1 (or the pseudogene TRBV3-2) and TRBJ2-7, with D maybe TRBD2 (5 bases). Germline V gives CDR1 LGHDT, CDR2 YNNKEL (reference sequence). V dropped 5 bases and J dropped 7 bases, with 12 bases sitting between them. The CDR3 runs 12 residues. DNA for the CDR3: TGTGCCAGCAGCTACCGGACGGGGGAGCAGTACTTC. Its translation: CASSYRTGEQYF.

This chain uses TRBV19 with TRBJ2-6; no clear D. The CDR3 length is 13 residues. Germline lookup yields CDR1 LNHDA and CDR2 SQIVND (reference sequence). V dropped 3 bases and J dropped 12 bases, with 12 bases sitting between them. The CDR3 sequence: CASSIRAPSVLTF. The CDR3 DNA follows: TGTGCCAGTAGTATTAGGGCTCCCAGCGTCCTGACTTTC.

J is TRBJ2-3 and V is TRBV27; 9 bases map to TRBD2. The CDR3 extends over 16 amino acids. Germline trimming cut 2 bases from V and 3 bases from J; bases unmatched to any gene: 6. Germline V CDR1 and CDR2: MNHEY, SMNVEV (reference sequence). Here the CDR3 reads CASSLRAGGRTDTQYF. The CDR3 DNA sequence: TGTGCCAGCAGTTTAAGGGCGGGGGGGAGAACAGATACGCAGTATTTT.

This sequence joins TRBV28 and TRBJ1-1; unclear D gene. CDR1 and CDR2 from the germline V gene are MDHEN and SYDVKM. The CDR3 has 17 residues. V lost 4 bases, J lost 0 bases, and 18 bases lay in between. The CDR3 loop is CASSSFPGGYMNTEAFF. For the CDR3, the DNA is TGTGCCAGCAGTTCATTCCCGGGCGGCTACATGAACACTGAAGCTTTCTTT.

The DNA for the CDR3 is TGTGCCAGCAGTTTTGGGACAGGAGGCAATCAGCCCCAGCATTTT. This gives the protein CASSFGTGGNQPQHF. The V gene is TRBV27, the J gene TRBJ1-5; 8 nucleotides match TRBD1. The CDR3 covers 15 residues. The ends lost 3 bases at V and 2 bases at J; junction bases unmatched: 3. Germline lookup yields CDR1 MNHEY and CDR2 SMNVEV (reference sequence).

V usage is TRBV5-1 and J usage is TRBJ1-4; D uncertain. V lost 0 bases to trimming and J lost 2 bases, with 14 bases between them. CDR1 SGHRS and CDR2 YFSETQ come from the germline V gene. This CDR3 is 17 amino acids long. The CDR3 reads CASSLAPPQATNEKLFF. In DNA, the CDR3 is TGCGCCAGCAGCTTGGCCCCCCCCCAGGCGACTAATGAAAAACTGTTTTTT.

The rearrangement uses TRBV6-5 and TRBJ2-1; 8 positions agree with TRBD1. This CDR3 comprises 14 residues. With V trimmed by 5 bases and J by 5 bases, 5 bases remained unmatched. The germline V gene has CDR1 MNHEY and CDR2 SVGAGI. DNA for the CDR3: TGTGCCAGCAGTAAGGCGACAGGGGACAATGAGCAGTTCTTC. It encodes CASSKATGDNEQFF.

J is TRBJ2-7 and V is TRBV27; D uncertain. The CDR3 extends over 14 amino acids. Germline V gene data show CDR1 as MNHEY and CDR2 as SMNVEV (reference sequence). The V end lost 2 bases, the J end lost 0 bases, and 8 bases lay between the germline ends. This CDR3 is CASSLTVPSYEQYF. Written as DNA, the CDR3 is TGTGCCAGCAGTTTAACGGTCCCCTCCTACGAGCAGTACTTC.

The rearrangement links TRBV15 to TRBJ1-6, with a tentative D call TRBD1 (5 bases). The germline V gene has CDR1 LNHNV and CDR2 YYDKDF (reference sequence). The CDR3 extends over 14 amino acids. V was pared by 5 bases and J by 10 bases, with 15 bases between. CDR3 residues: CATSSSRDGSPLHF. Written as DNA, the CDR3 is TGTGCCACCAGCTCGTCTCGGGACGGATCACCCCTCCACTTT.

V gene TRBV28 combines with J gene TRBJ1-5; tentative D call: TRBD1 (6 bases). V was cut by 3 bases and J by 6 bases, with 18 bases left in between. Germline V gene data show CDR1 as MDHEN and CDR2 as SYDVKM. The CDR3 length is 16 residues. The CDR3 sequence is CASSFVSGGRGQPQHF. The CDR3 DNA sequence: TGTGCCAGCAGTTTTGTGTCCGGGGGCCGGGGTCAGCCCCAGCATTTT.

The chain combines TRBV14 with TRBJ1-1; weak D call: TRBD1 (6 bases). The ends were cut back, 4 bases at V and 1 base at J, with 7 bases in the middle. The germline CDR1 and CDR2 sequences are SGHDN and FVKESK. The CDR3 sequence is 13 residues long. The CDR3 DNA sequence: TGTGCCAGCAGCCTACAGGGGAACACTGAAGCTTTCTTT. Its protein is CASSLQGNTEAFF.

The V gene is TRBV7-3, the J gene TRBJ2-2; D remains unclear. Trimming removed 8 bases from V and 4 bases from J, with 17 bases in between. The CDR3 covers 15 residues. Germline V gene lookup returns CDR1 SGHTA and CDR2 FQGTGA. The CDR3 loop is CASGLSGRATGELFF. As DNA, the CDR3 is TGTGCCAGCGGGCTTAGTGGCCGTGCCACCGGGGAGCTGTTTTTT.

J is TRBJ1-6 and V is TRBV7-9, with D possibly being TRBD1 (5 bases). The V gene lost 3 bases and the J gene lost 15 bases, with 15 bases spanning the gap. The germline gives CDR1 SEHNR, CDR2 FQNEAQ (reference sequence). CDR3 length: 13 residues. The CDR3 region has the DNA TGTGCCAGCAGCTTGGGGGGGGTTAGGCTCCTCCACTTT. Translating gives CASSLGGVRLLHF.

This chain joins TRBV6-1 and TRBJ1-1, with 8 bases that match TRBD1. The V gene's germline CDR1 is MNHNS and CDR2 SASEGT. This CDR3 has 14 residues. After removal of 3 bases from V and 6 bases from J, the junction contained 6 bases not matched to a gene. The CDR3, as DNA: TGTGCCAGCAGTGAGGACAGGGTTCGACCTGAAGCTTTCTTT. This codes for CASSEDRVRPEAFF.

Comments on this clone: The junction departs from the called germline gene at one end, perhaps through a read error. V is TRBV4-2 and J is TRBJ2-3; 8 bases map to TRBD2. This CDR3 is 15 amino acids long. The V gene's germline CDR1 is LGHNA and CDR2 YNFKEQ. CDR3 sequence reads: CASTQELAGTDTQYF. The CDR3, as DNA: TGTGCCAGCACCCAAGAACTAGCGGGCACAGATACGCAGTATTTT.

The chain joins TRBV7-2 to TRBJ1-2, with D possibly being TRBD1 (6 bases). The CDR3 consists of 14 residues. V lost 1 base, J lost 7 bases, and 13 bases lay in between. Germline V gene data show CDR1 as SGHTA and CDR2 as FQGNSA. DNA for the CDR3: TGTGCCAGCAGCTTAGAACAGGGAAGAGGTGGCTACACCTTC. Encoded protein: CASSLEQGRGGYTF.

This sequence joins TRBV7-6 and TRBJ2-5; 7 positions agree with TRBD2. V was clipped by 5 bases and J by 5 bases; unmatched bases: 11. In germline, CDR1 is SGHVS, CDR2 FNYEAQ. This CDR3 is 15 amino acids long. CDR3 nucleotide sequence: TGTGCCAGCAGCAGCGAGTTGGGGCGGGGGGAGACCCAGTACTTC. As protein: CASSSELGRGETQYF.

V and J are TRBV7-2 and TRBJ1-1; D not certain. V lost 1 base, J lost 6 bases, and 6 bases lay in between. Germline V lookup: CDR1 SGHTA, CDR2 FQGNSA. The length of the CDR3 is 12 residues. The CDR3 region is CASSLVPSEAFF. In nucleotides, the CDR3 is TGTGCCAGCAGCTTAGTCCCGTCTGAAGCTTTCTTT.

This chain uses TRBV6-1 with TRBJ1-5; D not certain. CDR3 length: 14 residues. Germline CDR1 MNHNS, CDR2 SASEGT. Trimming shortened V by 1 base and J by 9 bases, and 13 bases separated the two germline ends. The CDR3 here is CASSEVPGRRPQHF. For the CDR3, the DNA is TGTGCCAGCAGTGAAGTTCCGGGCCGTCGGCCCCAGCATTTT.

The genes are TRBV7-9 and TRBJ2-5, with 10 positions matching TRBD1. This CDR3 is 14 amino acids long. Per the germline V gene, CDR1 is SEHNR and CDR2 is FQNEAQ (reference sequence). The V gene end was trimmed by 1 base and the J gene end by 6 bases; junction bases not matched to a gene: 2. The CDR3 region has the DNA TGTGCCAGCAGCTTAGGGGGACAGGGGAAGACCCAGTACTTC. It translates to CASSLGGQGKTQYF.

The chain is built from TRBV5-8 and TRBJ1-2; D is ambiguous. The V gene lost 2 bases and the J gene lost 8 bases, with 22 bases spanning the gap. The CDR3 is 16 amino acids. Looked up from germline, CDR1 is SGHTS and CDR2 is YDEGEE. CDR3 sequence: CASSFSGVPTPGGYTF. The CDR3 coding sequence is TGTGCCAGCAGCTTTTCGGGCGTACCAACCCCGGGCGGCTACACCTTC.

This chain links TRBV28 with TRBJ2-5, with 9 bases identical to TRBD2. With 2 bases clipped from V and 7 bases from J, the junction kept 8 bases outside the gene matches. CDR3 size: 15 residues. Germline V gives CDR1 MDHEN, CDR2 SYDVKM. The CDR3 reads CASSLAGGPLGTQYF. The CDR3 nucleotides read TGTGCCAGCAGTTTAGCGGGGGGGCCCTTGGGGACCCAGTACTTC. Filled out from reference TRBV28 and TRBJ2-5, the complete variable domain reads DVKVTQSSRYLVKRTGEKVFLECVQDMDHENMFWYRQDPGLGLRLIYFSYDVKMKEKGDIPEGYSVSREKKERFSLILESASTNQTSMYLCASSLAGGPLGTQYFGPGTRLLVL.

This sequence joins TRBV9 and TRBJ1-4; D gene ambiguous. The CDR3 has 15 amino acids. The germline V and J ends were trimmed by 4 bases and 4 bases, with 14 bases remaining between them. The germline V gene encodes CDR1 SGDLS and CDR2 YYNGEE. CDR3 amino acids: CASSNSASFNEKLFF. CDR3 DNA sequence: TGTGCCAGCAGCAACTCGGCCTCGTTTAATGAAAAACTGTTTTTT.

The chain couples TRBV7-8 to TRBJ1-1; no firm D call. Germline lookup yields CDR1 SGHVS and CDR2 FQNEAQ. Trimming removed 5 bases at V and 7 bases at J, with 8 bases between. The CDR3 spans 11 residues. This chain's CDR3 is CASSPRIEAFF. The CDR3 DNA reads TGTGCCAGCAGCCCTCGTATTGAAGCTTTCTTT.

V gene TRBV7-2 combines with J gene TRBJ1-5; no firm D call. Trimming removed 9 bases from V and 4 bases from J, with 13 bases in between. CDR3 length: 13 amino acids. CDR1 and CDR2 from the germline V gene are SGHTA and FQGNSA. The CDR3 region is CASAVKANQPQHF. The CDR3 region has the DNA TGTGCCAGTGCCGTGAAGGCAAATCAGCCCCAGCATTTT. Full variable domain (missing parts from reference TRBV7-2 and TRBJ1-5): GAGVSQSPSNKVTEKGKDVELRCDPISGHTALYWYRQSLGQGLEFLIYFQGNSAPDKSGLPSDRFSAERTGGSVSTLTIQRTQQEDSAVYLCASAVKANQPQHFGDGTRLSIL.

The chain has TRBV30 and TRBJ1-2; D is undetermined. Looked up from germline, CDR1 is GTSNPN and CDR2 is SVGIG (reference sequence). The CDR3 runs 11 residues. V was clipped by 2 bases and J by 1 base, with 2 bases between them. The CDR3 spells CAWSNNYGYTF. The CDR3, as DNA: TGTGCCTGGAGTAATAACTATGGCTACACCTTC.

V and J are TRBV12-5 and TRBJ1-5; no clear D gene. CDR3 length equals 13 residues. The V gene lost 6 bases and the J gene lost 4 bases, with 10 bases spanning the gap. The V gene's germline CDR1 is LGHNT and CDR2 FRNRAP. For the CDR3, the DNA is TGTGCTAGTGGGCTTCCCGAGAATCAGCCCCAGCATTTT. It encodes CASGLPENQPQHF.

The rearrangement uses TRBV18 and TRBJ2-5; the match to TRBD2 covers 8 bases. From germline, CDR1 is KGHSH and CDR2 LQKENI. Trimming cost V 0 bases and J 1 base; bases outside gene matches: 4. The CDR3 totals 16 residues. CDR3 DNA sequence: TGTGCCAGCTCACCACCGAGTAGCGGGGCCCAAGAGACCCAGTACTTC. Residues: CASSPPSSGAQETQYF.